Listed below are T cell receptor beta chains from one sample, sequenced in a study of OX40 agonist ivuxolimab in advanced cancers. Data came from immunoSEQ multiplex PCR; TCRdb stores just in-frame clones and leaves some out. The sample yields over 150,000 clones, 85% to 95% seen once. This sample comprised CD4+ or CD8+ T cells sorted from blood, obtained in a trial of the OX40 agonist ivuxolimab. These receptors were collected from an adult with an advanced solid tumor such as melanoma, head and neck, liver or kidney cancer. The conserved cysteine and the conserved F or W are not part of the CDR3 here. Each record gives: V gene, J gene, CDR3 protein.

V: TRBV7-9
J: TRBJ2-7
CDR3: ASSILAAYEQY

V: TRBV11-2
J: TRBJ2-1
CDR3: ASSPRQAGGSEQF

V: TRBV9
J: TRBJ1-6
CDR3: ASSVEYGDSPLH

V: TRBV5-4
J: TRBJ2-7
CDR3: ASSGGGLAGVYEQY

V: TRBV4-3
J: TRBJ1-6
CDR3: ASSLGQGLLNSPLH

V: TRBV7-9
J: TRBJ1-5
CDR3: ASSPQGSNQPQH

V: TRBV9
J: TRBJ1-1
CDR3: ASSPPSNTEAF

V: TRBV7-8
J: TRBJ2-3
CDR3: ASSLQGAPDTQY

V: TRBV7-2
J: TRBJ2-7
CDR3: ASSLDYGTSSYEQY

V: TRBV19
J: TRBJ2-1
CDR3: ASSIEAWAGASEQF

V: TRBV9
J: TRBJ2-2
CDR3: ASSVGGLQEVTGELF

V: TRBV5-8
J: TRBJ2-3
CDR3: ASSLGGSLADTQY

V: TRBV2
J: TRBJ2-2
CDR3: ASSGTGSLGELF

V: TRBV7-2
J: TRBJ2-5
CDR3: ASSQAHQETQY

V: TRBV28
J: TRBJ2-1
CDR3: ASSPVVRGSSYNEQF

V: TRBV5-1
J: TRBJ2-3
CDR3: ASRKYGTVQSYYSTDTQY

V: TRBV28
J: TRBJ1-2
CDR3: ASSLREPGGGYT

V: TRBV14
J: TRBJ2-2
CDR3: ASSHATSGRANTGELF

V: TRBV7-2
J: TRBJ1-5
CDR3: ASTSNGRSNQPQH

V: TRBV6-6
J: TRBJ1-1
CDR3: ASSSGQGGLYTEAF

V: TRBV18
J: TRBJ1-4
CDR3: ASSPARGLGEKLF

V: TRBV4-1
J: TRBJ2-1
CDR3: ASSQDQGLAGGGEQF

V: TRBV7-8
J: TRBJ2-7
CDR3: ASSQTLLVSYEQY

V: TRBV14
J: TRBJ1-1
CDR3: ASSQERNTEAF

V: TRBV18
J: TRBJ2-7
CDR3: ASSPPRAVGIYEQY

V: TRBV6-5
J: TRBJ2-5
CDR3: ASSYSGTSGGSTQY

V: TRBV6-6
J: TRBJ2-3
CDR3: ASSYPQQGKDTQY

V: TRBV4-2
J: TRBJ1-3
CDR3: ASSQDRGNTIY

V: TRBV4-3
J: TRBJ2-3
CDR3: ASSQVTLTRTDTQY

V: TRBV4-1
J: TRBJ1-1
CDR3: ASSQVGRGGSGTEAF

V: TRBV10-3
J: TRBJ1-5
CDR3: AIGTGENQPQH

V: TRBV5-5
J: TRBJ2-7
CDR3: ASSIVRVLQGVRQY

V: TRBV6-6
J: TRBJ1-5
CDR3: ASSPPGGGGNQPQH

V: TRBV28
J: TRBJ1-1
CDR3: ASRTGGSNTEAF

V: TRBV29-1
J: TRBJ1-2
CDR3: SARRDIANYGYT

V: TRBV27
J: TRBJ2-7
CDR3: ASRPDRGYEQY

V: TRBV10-2
J: TRBJ1-1
CDR3: ASSDIGRGTEAF

V: TRBV14
J: TRBJ2-1
CDR3: ASAGAGNEQF

V: TRBV19
J: TRBJ2-1
CDR3: ASSQQGNEQF

V: TRBV7-3
J: TRBJ2-1
CDR3: ASRPTRDSYNEQF

V: TRBV18
J: TRBJ1-5
CDR3: ASSPGHASNQPQH

V: TRBV29-1
J: TRBJ1-3
CDR3: SAGGVRNTIY

V: TRBV7-8
J: TRBJ2-1
CDR3: ASSSHRDMTGEWF